This paragraph reports one T cell receptor (beta chain). Its antigen is not known. The treatment denotes: some 19 received Ad26.COV2.S at low or high dose, single or two shots; about 5 received placebo; per-sample allocation not given. The study sampled participants on day 63 after the first vaccine or placebo injection. Expressing Wuhan-strain SARS-CoV-2 spike, an Ad26 vector served as the vaccine. Germline-derived CDR1 and CDR2 are SGDLS and YYNGEE. The junction had 5 bases not matched to a gene; V was cut back by 4 bases and J by 4 bases. The CDR3 length is 16 residues. This sample was taken from a study of Ad26.COV2.S vaccination and SARS-CoV-2 variants. This table comes from immunoSEQ multiplex PCR, and its TCRdb copy is limited to in-frame clones, with some not included. Of some 500,000 clones listed, approximately 89% were seen once; the top ten hold over 2%. General study points: Comparable non-spike TCR breadth was observed in vaccine and placebo recipients.

The chain has TRBV9 and TRBJ2-2, with 12 bases lining up with TRBD2. The source is a person aged 18-65 years who received the Ad26.COV2.S COVID-19 vaccine or a placebo. The input for sequencing was peripheral blood, taken in a trial of Ad26.COV2.S vaccine versus placebo. Here the CDR3 DNA reads TGTGCCAGCAGCCCACGACTAGCGGGAGTCACCGGGGAGCTGTTTTTT. It specifies CASSPRLAGVTGELFF.